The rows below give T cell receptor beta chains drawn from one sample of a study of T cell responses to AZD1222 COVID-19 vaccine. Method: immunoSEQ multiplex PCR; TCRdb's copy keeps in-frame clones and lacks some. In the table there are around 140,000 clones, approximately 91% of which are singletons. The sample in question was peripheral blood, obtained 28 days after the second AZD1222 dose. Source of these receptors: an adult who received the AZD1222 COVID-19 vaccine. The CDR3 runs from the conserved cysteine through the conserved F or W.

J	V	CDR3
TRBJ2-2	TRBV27	CASSFEGGDTGELFF
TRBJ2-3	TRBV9	CASSVGSPDTQYF
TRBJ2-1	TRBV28	CASTLGGNNEQFF
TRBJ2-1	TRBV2	CASSRLAGVYNEQFF
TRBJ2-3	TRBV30	CAWSGGRGLGTDTQYF
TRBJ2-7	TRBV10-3	CAISETGNEQYF
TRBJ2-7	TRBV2	CASSRDRDNEQYF
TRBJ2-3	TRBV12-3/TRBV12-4	CASSSTANTQYF
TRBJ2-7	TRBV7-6	CASSLETSGRYEQYF
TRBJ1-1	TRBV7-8	CASSLDPGTNTEAFF
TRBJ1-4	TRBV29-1	CSVGTGLYEKLFF
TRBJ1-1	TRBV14	CASSPASGTEAFF
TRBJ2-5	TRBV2	CASSDMAGGQGTQYF
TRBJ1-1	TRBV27	CASSHGGGTEAFF
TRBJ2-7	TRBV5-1	CASSFTNPSDFDGEQYF
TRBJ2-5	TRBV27	CASSKFSRGYQETQYF
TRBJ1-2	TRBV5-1	CASSLEAYSGTVSFGYTF
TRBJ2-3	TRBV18	CASSSLLRASTDTQYF
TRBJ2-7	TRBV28	CASSLIGGQVAYEQYF
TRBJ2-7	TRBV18	CASSPRIGEQYF
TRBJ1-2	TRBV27	CASSRSEANYGYTF
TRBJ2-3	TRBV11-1	CASSLQRGTITDTQYF
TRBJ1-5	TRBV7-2	CASSLLSNQPQHF
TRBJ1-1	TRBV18	CASSPSRDMDAEAFF
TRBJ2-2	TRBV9	CASRGGRGDTGELFF
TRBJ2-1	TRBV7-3	CASSSIAPISGNEQFF
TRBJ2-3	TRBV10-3	CAISSAGGPDTQYF
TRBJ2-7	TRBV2	CASSEVQVLEQYF
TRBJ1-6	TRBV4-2	CASSHAQRSDSPLHF
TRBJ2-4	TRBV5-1	CASSLDRAAKNIQYF